These 30 T cell receptor beta chains were sequenced from one sample in a study of blood T cell repertoires in COVID-19. Sequenced by immunoSEQ multiplex PCR; TCRdb stores in-frame clones only, minus some. The sample contains tens of thousands of clones, roughly 88% of which appear only once. The sample consisted of peripheral blood. The receptors come from a man older than 75 with acute or convalescent COVID-19.

The chain uses TRBV18 and TRBJ1-2, with 9 nucleotides matching TRBD1. The CDR3 is made up of 18 amino acids. J gave up 0 bases and V 1 base, and 9 bases lay outside the gene matches. Germline assignment: CDR1 KGHSH and CDR2 LQKENI. The CDR3 spells CASSPLTGTGRTNYGYTF. CDR3 nucleotides: TGTGCCAGCTCACCACTAACCGGGACAGGGAGAACTAACTATGGCTACACCTTC.

This chain joins TRBV11-1 and TRBJ1-1, with D perhaps TRBD1 (6 bases). V dropped 5 bases and J dropped 7 bases, with 14 bases sitting between them. CDR1 and CDR2 from the germline V gene are SGHAT and FQDESV (reference sequence). CDR3 length: 13 amino acids. The CDR3 protein is CASSTPGTHEAFF. CDR3 nucleotides: TGTGCCAGCAGCACGCCCGGGACACATGAAGCTTTCTTT.

J is TRBJ1-1 and V is TRBV18; 10 bases map to TRBD1. CDR3 length: 22 residues. CDR1 and CDR2 (germline): KGHSH, LQKENI. V was clipped by 1 base and J by 4 bases; unmatched bases: 24. Written as DNA, the CDR3 is TGTGCCAGCTCACCACGAACCGGACACGCGACAGGGGGCGCGACAAGTGTCACTGAAGCTTTCTTT. Translation gives CASSPRTGHATGGATSVTEAFF.

Only one count was recorded for this clone. The rearrangement uses TRBV15 and TRBJ2-1, with TRBD2 matching 8 bases. Trimming at V came to 5 bases and at J to 4 bases, leaving 13 bases not matched to a gene. Looked up from germline, CDR1 is LNHNV and CDR2 is YYDKDF (reference sequence). The CDR3 is 17 residues long. In nucleotides, the CDR3 is TGTGCCACCAGCGTCGCGGGTAGCGGGAAACAATACAATGAGCAGTTCTTC. It yields the protein CATSVAGSGKQYNEQFF.

The sample holds one count of this clone. The V and J genes are TRBV12-3 or TRBV12-4 and TRBJ1-2; D remains unclear. Trimming took off 5 bases at V and 5 bases at J, with 12 bases between the two ends. CDR3 size: 13 residues. The CDR3 spells CASSLGKRYGYTF. CDR3 in DNA: TGTGCCAGCAGTCTCGGTAAGCGGTATGGCTACACCTTC.

The chain joins TRBV7-2 to TRBJ1-2, with D perhaps TRBD1 (5 bases). This CDR3 has 13 residues. The germline CDR1 and CDR2 sequences are SGHTA and FQGNSA. V shed 5 bases and J shed 4 bases, with 11 bases lying between them. The CDR3: CASSHRGTYGYTF. For the CDR3, the DNA is TGTGCCAGCAGCCATAGGGGAACCTATGGCTACACCTTC.

The V and J genes are TRBV6-2 or TRBV6-3 and TRBJ2-7, with 11 bases fitting TRBD1. Per the germline V gene, CDR1 is MNHEY and CDR2 is SVGEGT. The length of the CDR3 is 15 residues. Trimming cost V 0 bases and J 3 bases; bases outside gene matches: 1. The CDR3 coding sequence is TGTGCCAGCAGTTACTCGGGGACAGGGGGCTACGAGCAGTACTTC. Translating it yields CASSYSGTGGYEQYF.

The chain links TRBV11-2 to TRBJ2-7, with 7 nucleotides matching TRBD2. Germline loops: CDR1 SGHAT, CDR2 FQNNGV. CDR3 length: 12 amino acids. With 3 bases clipped from V and 6 bases from J, the junction kept 2 bases outside the gene matches. For the CDR3, the DNA is TGTGCCAGCAGCTTGGGGGGGGGCGAGCAGTACTTC. This codes for CASSLGGGEQYF.

The V call is TRBV5-6, the J call TRBJ1-1; possibly TRBD1 for D (6 bases). CDR1 SGHDT and CDR2 YYEEEE come from the germline V gene. The CDR3 covers 15 residues. V was shortened by 4 bases and J by 1 base, with 14 bases between the two germline ends. The CDR3 loop is CASSVTGSKNTEAFF. Written as DNA, the CDR3 is TGTGCCAGCAGCGTGACAGGCAGCAAGAACACTGAAGCTTTCTTT.

The sample holds one count of this clone. The chain is built from TRBV4-3 and TRBJ2-7; the match to TRBD2 covers 11 bases. Per germline, CDR1 LGHNA and CDR2 YSLEER. V gave up 4 bases and J gave up 6 bases; unmatched junction bases: 8. The CDR3 runs to 15 residues. CDR3 sequence: CASSLGLAEGFEQYF. The CDR3 DNA reads TGCGCCAGCAGCCTGGGACTAGCGGAGGGCTTCGAGCAGTACTTC.

The chain uses TRBV6-5 and TRBJ1-2, with TRBD1 matching 11 bases. V was pared by 6 bases and J by 8 bases, with 8 bases of the junction left unmatched. The CDR3 runs to 14 residues. From germline, CDR1 is MNHEY and CDR2 SVGAGI. CDR3 region: CASRKRTGGRGYTF. The CDR3 DNA reads as TGTGCCAGCAGAAAAAGGACAGGGGGCCGGGGCTACACCTTC.

The genes are TRBV5-1 and TRBJ1-1; tentatively, D is TRBD1 (5 bases). Germline values: CDR1 SGHRS, CDR2 YFSETQ. V was shortened by 1 base and J by 0 bases, with 7 bases between the two germline ends. The CDR3 contains 14 residues. CDR3 nucleotide sequence: TGCGCCAGCAGCTTGCCAGGGTTGAACACTGAAGCTTTCTTT. Amino acid sequence: CASSLPGLNTEAFF.

The rearrangement links TRBV3-1 (or the pseudogene TRBV3-2) to TRBJ2-3; weak D call: TRBD2 (6 bases). CDR1 is LGHDT and CDR2 is YNNKEL in the germline V gene (reference sequence). The V end was cut by 2 bases, the J end by 7 bases, with 13 bases between. The CDR3 runs to 14 residues. The CDR3 DNA sequence: TGTGCCAGCAGCCAATTCAGGGAGGCTCATACGCAGTATTTT. Amino acids: CASSQFREAHTQYF.

The CDR3 region has the DNA TGCGCCAGCAGCCAACCCACCGGGACAGTTTTTGAACCCCAGCATTTT. Its translation: CASSQPTGTVFEPQHF. The chain uses TRBV4-1 and TRBJ1-5, with 7 bases fitting TRBD1. The CDR3 runs to 16 residues. Trimming took 2 bases from V and 10 from J; bases not matched to a gene: 14. Germline V gene data show CDR1 as MGHRA and CDR2 as YSYEKL.

This clone was observed a few times. The chain has TRBV9 and TRBJ1-6; D not certain. This CDR3 region has 13 residues. V shed 0 bases and J shed 7 bases, with 5 bases lying between them. The V gene's germline CDR1 is SGDLS and CDR2 YYNGEE. The CDR3 loop is CASSVGANSPLHF. The DNA for the CDR3 is TGTGCCAGCAGCGTAGGAGCCAATTCACCCCTCCACTTT.

The gene calls are TRBV27 and TRBJ1-5; TRBD1 aligns across 8 bases. CDR1 is MNHEY, CDR2 SMNVEV, per germline (reference sequence). V was clipped by 8 bases and J by 3 bases; unmatched bases: 9. The CDR3 sequence is 15 residues long. The CDR3 spells CASGLRDRSNQPQHF. CDR3 bases: TGTGCCAGCGGATTACGGGACAGGTCCAATCAGCCCCAGCATTTT.

The chain combines TRBV6-5 with TRBJ1-4; D unclear. CDR1 and CDR2 from the germline V gene are MNHEY and SVGAGI. V was clipped by 6 bases and J by 8 bases, with 16 bases between them. This CDR3 has 14 residues. Here the CDR3 DNA reads TGTGCCAGCAGCGGAGGGAGGACGGGGGAAAAACTGTTTTTT. Translating it yields CASSGGRTGEKLFF.

The rearrangement links TRBV10-3 to TRBJ2-7; D gene uncertain. The CDR3 is 12 amino acids. CDR1 and CDR2 (germline): ENHRY, SYGVKD. V lost 0 bases and J lost 4, with 4 bases in between. CDR3 sequence (DNA): TGTGCCATCAGTGAGTCGAGGTACGAGCAGTACTTC. Translated: CAISESRYEQYF.

This clone has a handful of counts. The V call is TRBV10-3, the J call TRBJ1-6; 7 bases agree with TRBD1. The CDR3 is 14 residues long. CDR1 and CDR2 (germline): ENHRY, SYGVKD. Germline trimming cut 6 bases from V and 8 bases from J; bases unmatched to any gene: 7. CDR3 bases: TGTGCCATCAGCGAGACAGGGCTTTATTCACCCCTCCACTTT. It yields the protein CAISETGLYSPLHF.

The chain uses TRBV19 and TRBJ2-5; 9 bases fit TRBD2. The CDR3 runs 17 residues. CDR1 is LNHDA and CDR2 is SQIVND in the germline V gene (reference sequence). After removal of 5 bases from V and 2 bases from J, the junction contained 12 bases not matched to a gene. The CDR3 coding sequence is TGTGCCAGTAGTCCGACGGGGCAACTAGCGGGTCAAGAGACCCAGTACTTC. Translated, it gives CASSPTGQLAGQETQYF.

This chain joins TRBV5-1 and TRBJ2-5; TRBD1 matches at 8 bases. The CDR3 covers 14 residues. Germline CDR1 SGHRS, CDR2 YFSETQ. J was trimmed by 5 bases and V by 3 bases; bases with no gene match: 6. The CDR3 here is CASSSDRAGETQYF. The CDR3 region has the DNA TGCGCCAGCAGCTCGGACAGGGCTGGCGAGACCCAGTACTTC.

The CDR3, as DNA: TGTGCCAGCAGCTTAAGGTCCCGGACAGGAGGCGGGTACGAGCAGTACTTC. It is translated as CASSLRSRTGGGYEQYF. The chain uses TRBV7-8 and TRBJ2-7; TRBD1 matches 7 bases. The CDR3 runs to 17 residues. CDR1 is SGHVS, CDR2 FQNEAQ, per germline. Trimming removed 2 bases from V and 4 bases from J; junction bases left unmatched: 14.

This clone turned up a few times. The chain has TRBV19 and TRBJ1-5, with TRBD1 matching 9 bases. CDR1 is LNHDA, CDR2 SQIVND, per germline (reference sequence). This CDR3 region has 16 residues. After removal of 4 bases from V and 3 bases from J, the junction contained 7 bases not matched to a gene. The CDR3 loop is CASSRGQGPNNQPQHF. CDR3 in DNA: TGTGCCAGTAGTAGAGGACAGGGGCCTAACAATCAGCCCCAGCATTTT. Filled out from reference TRBV19 and TRBJ1-5, the complete variable domain reads DGGITQSPKYLFRKEGQNVTLSCEQNLNHDAMYWYRQDPGQGLRLIYYSQIVNDFQKGDIAEGYSVSREKKESFPLTVTSAQKNPTAFYLCASSRGQGPNNQPQHFGDGTRLSIL.

J is TRBJ1-5 and V is TRBV5-1, with 7 bases fitting TRBD1. The CDR3 extends over 15 amino acids. With 4 bases clipped from V and 4 bases from J, the junction kept 8 bases outside the gene matches. CDR1 and CDR2 (germline): SGHRS, YFSETQ. The CDR3 loop reads CASSLTTGPNQPQHF. The CDR3 bases are TGCGCCAGCAGCCTCACGACAGGGCCTAATCAGCCCCAGCATTTT.

This sequence joins TRBV7-2 and TRBJ2-2, with a tentative D call TRBD1 (5 bases). CDR1 is SGHTA and CDR2 is FQGNSA in the germline V gene. Trimming removed 1 base from V and 4 bases from J, with 10 bases in between. This CDR3 contains 15 residues. The CDR3 DNA follows: TGTGCCAGCAGCTTAGACAGGTTAAGCACCGGGGAGCTGTTTTTT. This translates into CASSLDRLSTGELFF. The full variable domain, completed using reference TRBV7-2 and TRBJ2-2, is GAGVSQSPSNKVTEKGKDVELRCDPISGHTALYWYRQSLGQGLEFLIYFQGNSAPDKSGLPSDRFSAERTGGSVSTLTIQRTQQEDSAVYLCASSLDRLSTGELFFGEGSRLTVL.

The V gene is TRBV19, the J gene TRBJ1-3, with 7 bases aligning to TRBD1. The CDR3 loop spans 16 amino acids. The V gene end was trimmed by 6 bases and the J gene end by 1 base; junction bases not matched to a gene: 9. Germline values: CDR1 LNHDA, CDR2 SQIVND (reference sequence). CDR3 bases: TGTGCCAGTAGCCGGAGGGGGCAAAAGTCTGGAAACACCATATATTTT. Protein sequence: CASSRRGQKSGNTIYF.

The chain uses TRBV29-1 and TRBJ2-2; the D gene is possibly TRBD2 (5 bases). Trimming took off 6 bases at V and 7 bases at J, with 12 bases between the two ends. Germline V gene data show CDR1 as SQVTM and CDR2 as ANQGSEA. This CDR3 spans 12 amino acids. The CDR3 sequence is CSVNRDGGELFF. In nucleotides, the CDR3 is TGCAGCGTCAACCGGGATGGCGGGGAGCTGTTTTTT.

J is TRBJ1-2 and V is TRBV5-1, with TRBD1 matching over 7 bases. Germline CDR1 and CDR2: SGHRS and YFSETQ. This CDR3 is built from 15 residues. V gave up 4 bases and J gave up 5 bases; unmatched junction bases: 11. The chain's CDR3 is CASSPEGARPYGYTF. CDR3 in DNA: TGCGCCAGCAGCCCCGAGGGGGCTAGGCCATATGGCTACACCTTC. Based on the CDR3 plus reference TRBV5-1 and TRBJ1-2, the full variable domain is KAGVTQTPRYLIKTRGQQVTLSCSPISGHRSVSWYQQTPGQGLQFLFEYFSETQRNKGNFPGRFSGRQFSNSRSEMNVSTLELGDSALYLCASSPEGARPYGYTFGSGTRLTVV.

In DNA, the CDR3 is TGTGCCTGGAACCTGGTCGGACTAGCGGGTTCCTACGAGCAGTACTTC. Translated, it gives CAWNLVGLAGSYEQYF. The chain carries TRBV30 and TRBJ2-7, with 11 positions matching TRBD2. This CDR3 region has 16 residues. Trimming took 4 bases from V and 1 from J; bases not matched to a gene: 9. The germline V gene has CDR1 GTSNPN and CDR2 SVGIG (reference sequence).

The table lists this clone with a count of one. This chain connects TRBV25-1 to TRBJ2-3; the D is unclear. This CDR3 has 14 amino acids. Germline assignment: CDR1 MGHDK and CDR2 SYGVNS. Trimming took off 0 bases at V and 1 base at J, with 5 bases between the two ends. CDR3 bases: TGTGCCAGCAGTGAATATCGGGGCACAGATACGCAGTATTTT. Its translation: CASSEYRGTDTQYF.